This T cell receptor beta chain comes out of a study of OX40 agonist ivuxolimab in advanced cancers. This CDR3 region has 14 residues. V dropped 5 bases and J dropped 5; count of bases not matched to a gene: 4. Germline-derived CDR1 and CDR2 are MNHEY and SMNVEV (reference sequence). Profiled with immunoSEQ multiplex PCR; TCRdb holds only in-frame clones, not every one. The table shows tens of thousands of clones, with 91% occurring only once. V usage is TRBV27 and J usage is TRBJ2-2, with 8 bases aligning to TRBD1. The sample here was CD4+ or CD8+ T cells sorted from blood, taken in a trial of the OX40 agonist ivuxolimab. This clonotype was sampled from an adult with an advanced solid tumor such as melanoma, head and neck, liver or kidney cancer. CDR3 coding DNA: TGTGCCAGCAGTGTAAGACAGGGGACCGGGGAGCTGTTTTTT. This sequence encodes CASSVRQGTGELFF.